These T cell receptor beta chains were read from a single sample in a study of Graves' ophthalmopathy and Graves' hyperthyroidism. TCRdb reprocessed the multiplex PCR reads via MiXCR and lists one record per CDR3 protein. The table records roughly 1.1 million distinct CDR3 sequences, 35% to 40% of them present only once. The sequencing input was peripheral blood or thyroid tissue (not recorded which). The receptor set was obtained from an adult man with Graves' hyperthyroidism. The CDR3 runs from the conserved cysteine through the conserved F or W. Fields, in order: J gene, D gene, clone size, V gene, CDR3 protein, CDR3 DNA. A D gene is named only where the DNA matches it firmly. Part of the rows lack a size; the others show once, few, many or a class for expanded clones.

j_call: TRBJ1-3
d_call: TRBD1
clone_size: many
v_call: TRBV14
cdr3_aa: CASRPGTGSGNTIYF
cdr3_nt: TGTGCCAGCAGGCCCGGGACAGGGAGTGGAAACACCATATATTTT

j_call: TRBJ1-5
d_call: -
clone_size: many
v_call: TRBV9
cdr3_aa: CASSVGGGEDQPQHF
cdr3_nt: TGTGCCAGCAGCGTTGGTGGGGGCGAAGATCAGCCCCAGCATTTT

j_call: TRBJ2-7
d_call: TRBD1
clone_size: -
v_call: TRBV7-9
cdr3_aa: CASSSFGTDEQYF
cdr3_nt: TGCGCCAGCAGCTCTTTCGGGACAGACGAGCAGTACTTC

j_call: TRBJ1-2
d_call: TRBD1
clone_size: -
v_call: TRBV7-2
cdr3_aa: CASSFDRGDRQYGYTF
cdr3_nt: TGTGCCAGCAGCTTTGACAGGGGGGACCGACAGTATGGCTACACCTTC

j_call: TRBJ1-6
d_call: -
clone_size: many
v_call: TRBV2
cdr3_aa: CASSGVESSPLHF
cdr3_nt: TGTGCCAGCAGTGGTGTAGAAAGTTCACCCCTCCACTTT

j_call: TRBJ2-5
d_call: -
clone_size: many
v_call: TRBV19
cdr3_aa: CASSHNQETQYF
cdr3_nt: TGTGCCAGTAGTCACAATCAAGAGACCCAGTACTTC

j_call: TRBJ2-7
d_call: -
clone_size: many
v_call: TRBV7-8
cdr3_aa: CASSALGDGPYEQYF
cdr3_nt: TGTGCCAGCAGCGCCCTCGGGGACGGACCTTACGAGCAGTACTTC

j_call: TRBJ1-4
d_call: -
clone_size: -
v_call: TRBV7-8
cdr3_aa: CASSSPWAGEKLFF
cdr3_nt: TGTGCCAGCAGCTCCCCTTGGGCGGGAGAAAAACTGTTTTTT

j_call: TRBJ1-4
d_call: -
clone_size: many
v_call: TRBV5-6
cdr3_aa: CASSFMGGAYEKLFF
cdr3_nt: TGTGCCAGCAGCTTTATGGGGGGGGCGTACGAAAAACTGTTTTTT

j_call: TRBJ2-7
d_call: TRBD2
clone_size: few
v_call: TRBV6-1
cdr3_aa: CASIQRAGAAYEQYF
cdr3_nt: TGTGCCAGCATCCAAAGAGCGGGAGCGGCCTACGAGCAGTACTTC

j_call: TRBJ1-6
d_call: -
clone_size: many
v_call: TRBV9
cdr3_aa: CASSVTSSYNSPLHF
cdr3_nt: TGTGCCAGCAGCGTTACTAGCTCCTATAATTCACCCCTCCACTTT

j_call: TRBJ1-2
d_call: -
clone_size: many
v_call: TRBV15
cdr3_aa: CATSRLVGRYTF
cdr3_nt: TGTGCCACCAGCAGACTCGTCGGTCGGTACACCTTC

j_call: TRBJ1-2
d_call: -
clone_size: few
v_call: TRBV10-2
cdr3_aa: CASSRSLDSLLNYGYTF
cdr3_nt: TGCGCCAGCAGTCGAAGTTTGGACAGTCTTTTAAACTATGGCTACACCTTC

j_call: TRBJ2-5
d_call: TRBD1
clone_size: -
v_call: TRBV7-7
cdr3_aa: CASSSGLQGQKTQYF
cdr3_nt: TGTGCCAGCAGTTCTGGATTACAGGGGCAGAAGACCCAGTACTTC

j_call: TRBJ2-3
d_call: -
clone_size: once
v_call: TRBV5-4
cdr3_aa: CASRRGITSTDTQYF
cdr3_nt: TGTGCCAGCAGAAGGGGTATCACTAGCACAGATACGCAGTATTTT

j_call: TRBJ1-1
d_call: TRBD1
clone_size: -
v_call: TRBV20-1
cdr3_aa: CSARDPRQGILEAFF
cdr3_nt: TGCAGTGCTAGAGATCCCAGACAGGGAATCTTAGAGGCTTTCTTT

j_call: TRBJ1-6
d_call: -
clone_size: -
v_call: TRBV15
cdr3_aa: CATSSLGRRGNSPLHF
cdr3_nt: TGTGCCACCAGCAGCTTAGGGCGACGAGGAAATTCACCCCTCCACTTT

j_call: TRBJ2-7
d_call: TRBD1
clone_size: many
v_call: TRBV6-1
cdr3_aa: CASSRDRLYEQYF
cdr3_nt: TGTGCCAGCAGCCGGGACAGACTATACGAGCAGTACTTC

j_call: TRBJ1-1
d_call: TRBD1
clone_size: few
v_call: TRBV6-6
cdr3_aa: CASRERGRGMNTEAFF
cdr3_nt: TGTGCCAGCAGGGAGAGGGGGCGCGGGATGAACACTGAAGCTTTCTTT

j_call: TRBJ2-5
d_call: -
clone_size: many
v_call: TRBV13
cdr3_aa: CASSLLEGSHQETQYF
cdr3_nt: TGTGCCAGCAGCTTATTGGAGGGTAGCCACCAAGAGACCCAGTACTTC

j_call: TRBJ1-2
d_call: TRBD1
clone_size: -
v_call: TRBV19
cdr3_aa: CASRSDRGVGYTF
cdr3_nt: TGTGCCAGTAGATCTGACAGGGGAGTCGGCTACACCTTC

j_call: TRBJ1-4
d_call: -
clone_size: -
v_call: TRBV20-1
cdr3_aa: CSKTGFNEKLFF
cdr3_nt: TGCAGTAAAACGGGCTTTAATGAAAAACTGTTTTTT

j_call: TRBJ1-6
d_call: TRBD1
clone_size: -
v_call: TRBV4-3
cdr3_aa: CASSQDPTGGNSPLHF
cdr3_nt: TGCGCCAGCAGCCAAGACCCGACAGGGGGTAATTCACCCCTCCACTTT

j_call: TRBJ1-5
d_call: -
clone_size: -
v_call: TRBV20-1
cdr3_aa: CSAREGASPYQPQHF
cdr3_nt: TGCAGTGCTAGAGAGGGGGCCAGCCCCTATCAGCCCCAGCATTTT

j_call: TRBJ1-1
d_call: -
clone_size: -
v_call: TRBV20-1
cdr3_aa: CSARKPPGNTEAFF
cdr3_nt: TGCAGTGCTAGAAAACCCCCCGGGAACACTGAAGCTTTCTTT

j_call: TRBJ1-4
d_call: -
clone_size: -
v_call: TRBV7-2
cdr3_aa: CASSLALSGREKLFF
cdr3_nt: TGTGCCAGCAGCTTAGCTCTCAGCGGCAGAGAAAAACTGTTTTTT

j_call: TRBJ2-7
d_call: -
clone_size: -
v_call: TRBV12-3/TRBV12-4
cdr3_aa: CASSFSFDEQYF
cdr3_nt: TGTGCCAGCAGTTTTTCGTTTGACGAGCAGTACTTC

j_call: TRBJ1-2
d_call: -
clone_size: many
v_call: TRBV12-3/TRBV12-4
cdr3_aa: CASSIQDYYGYTF
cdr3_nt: TGTGCCAGCAGTATACAGGATTACTATGGCTACACCTTC

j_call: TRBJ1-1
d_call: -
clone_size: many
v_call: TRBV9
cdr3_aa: CASSAREYTEAFF
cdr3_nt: TGTGCCAGCAGCGCCCGGGAGTACACTGAAGCTTTCTTT

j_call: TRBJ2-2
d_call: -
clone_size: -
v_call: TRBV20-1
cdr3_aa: CSAREPGRGKTGELFF
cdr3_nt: TGCAGTGCTAGAGAACCGGGACGGGGGAAAACCGGGGAGCTGTTTTTT